The 25 T cell receptor beta chains in this list originate from one sample, sequenced in a study of T-cell memory formation after mild COVID-19. Using its own MiXCR run on the 5' RACE reads, TCRdb lists one record per CDR3 protein. The table has 250,000 to 350,000 distinct CDR3 sequences, roughly 21% seen once. Input material: PBMCs or a T cell subset sorted from them (not recorded which). All receptors derive from a man between 18 and 35 years old who had mild COVID-19 (a few samples of this study predate the infection). Cell type and time point are not known.

This clonotype was found a few times. The genes are TRBV6-2 or TRBV6-3 and TRBJ1-5; D remains unclear. The CDR3 runs to 13 residues. CDR1 MNHEY and CDR2 SVGEGT come from the germline V gene. Trimming removed 7 bases at V and 9 bases at J, with 16 bases between. DNA of the CDR3: TGTGCCAGCAATCAGGCGAGGACGGGGCCCCAGCATTTT. Encoded protein: CASNQARTGPQHF.

This chain joins TRBV9 and TRBJ2-3; TRBD1 agrees at 9 bases. The length of the CDR3 is 15 residues. V was pared by 5 bases and J by 3 bases, with 7 bases of the junction left unmatched. Germline V lookup: CDR1 SGDLS, CDR2 YYNGEE. CDR3 sequence reads: CASSQQGAMTDTQYF. In nucleotides, the CDR3 is TGTGCCAGCAGTCAACAGGGGGCGATGACAGATACGCAGTATTTT.

The chain links TRBV7-2 to TRBJ2-3, with TRBD2 matching 10 bases. There are 17 residues in the CDR3. V was clipped by 6 bases and J by 5 bases; unmatched bases: 14. CDR1 and CDR2 (germline): SGHTA, FQGNSA. The CDR3 DNA follows: TGTGCCAGCAGTTCCGGACTAGCGGAAACCCCGGGAGATACGCAGTATTTT. It encodes CASSSGLAETPGDTQYF.

This chain uses TRBV15 with TRBJ2-3, with TRBD2 matching over 8 bases. Per germline, CDR1 LNHNV and CDR2 YYDKDF (reference sequence). After removal of 1 base from V and 0 bases from J, the junction contained 3 bases not matched to a gene. The CDR3 runs 16 residues. The CDR3 region has the DNA TGTGCCACCAGCAGAGCCGGGGGGGGAAGCACAGATACGCAGTATTTT. Translated, it gives CATSRAGGGSTDTQYF.

The chain joins TRBV6-1 to TRBJ2-7, with D possibly matching TRBD2 (6 bases). Between the trimmed V and J ends, which lost 6 bases and 2 bases, there was a span of 11 bases. The V gene's germline CDR1 is MNHNS and CDR2 SASEGT. The CDR3 sequence is 13 residues long. The CDR3 spells CASRRDGPYEQYV. In DNA, the CDR3 is TGTGCCAGCAGGCGGGACGGTCCCTACGAGCAGTACGTC.

The J gene is TRBJ1-4, the V gene TRBV5-1; TRBD1 matches 9 bases. The length of the CDR3 is 13 residues. Germline CDR1 and CDR2: SGHRS and YFSETQ. V was pared by 5 bases and J by 6 bases, with 2 bases of the junction left unmatched. CDR3 in DNA: TGCGCCAGCAGACGGGACAGGGATGAAAAACTGTTTTTT. Its translation is CASRRDRDEKLFF.

In its sample, this clonotype was seen many times. This chain links TRBV4-3 with TRBJ2-7, with D tentatively TRBD2 (6 bases). This CDR3 has 15 amino acids. CDR1 and CDR2 from the germline V gene are LGHNA and YSLEER. The germline V and J ends were trimmed by 0 bases and 5 bases, with 14 bases remaining between them. The CDR3 region has the DNA TGCGCCAGCAGCCAAGAGTCCGGACTATCGGACGAGCAGTACTTC. Its protein is CASSQESGLSDEQYF.

The chain has TRBV5-1 and TRBJ2-5, with D perhaps TRBD2 (6 bases). V lost 1 base and J 2 bases, leaving 12 bases between the germline ends. The CDR3 runs to 15 residues. Germline V gene lookup returns CDR1 SGHRS and CDR2 YFSETQ. This CDR3 is CASSLTDAGQETQYF. The CDR3 nucleotides are TGCGCCAGCAGCTTGACGGACGCGGGACAAGAGACCCAGTACTTC.

This clonotype was picked up many times. The CDR3 DNA reads TGCGCCAGTACCCGGGGGACTCGAACCGGGGAGCTGTTTTTT. Translated: CASTRGTRTGELFF. The chain recombines TRBV5-1 with TRBJ2-2; possibly TRBD2 for D (6 bases). The CDR3 covers 14 residues. V was clipped by 8 bases and J by 5 bases, with 16 bases between them. The V gene's germline CDR1 is SGHRS and CDR2 YFSETQ. The full variable domain, its missing parts supplied by reference TRBV5-1 and TRBJ2-2, is KAGVTQTPRYLIKTRGQQVTLSCSPISGHRSVSWYQQTPGQGLQFLFEYFSETQRNKGNFPGRFSGRQFSNSRSEMNVSTLELGDSALYLCASTRGTRTGELFFGEGSRLTVL.

The rearrangement uses TRBV7-8 and TRBJ2-5; 9 bases line up with TRBD1. Trimming took 2 bases from V and 4 from J; bases not matched to a gene: 5. Germline V gene sequence: CDR1 SGHVS, CDR2 FQNEAQ. CDR3 size: 15 residues. CDR3 sequence reads: CASSLTGGAVETQYF. CDR3 bases: TGTGCCAGCAGCTTAACAGGGGGCGCGGTAGAGACCCAGTACTTC.

This chain uses TRBV12-3 or TRBV12-4 with TRBJ2-5, with 9 bases matching TRBD1. V lost 6 bases and J lost 5; bases outside the gene matches: 4. This CDR3 spans 13 amino acids. The CDR3 nucleotides are TGTGCCAGCAGACAGGGGGCGGAGGAGACCCAGTACTTC. This codes for CASRQGAEETQYF.

V gene TRBV10-3 combines with J gene TRBJ2-5; D uncertain. The CDR3 length is 11 residues. The V end was cut by 0 bases, the J end by 5 bases, with 1 base between. Germline values: CDR1 ENHRY, CDR2 SYGVKD. CDR3 sequence (DNA): TGTGCCATCAGTGAGTCCGAGACCCAGTACTTC. As protein: CAISESETQYF.

The chain couples TRBV4-1 to TRBJ1-1, with D unclear. The V gene's germline CDR1 is MGHRA and CDR2 YSYEKL. The CDR3 totals 15 residues. Trimming cost V 0 bases and J 3 bases, with 11 bases left between them. The CDR3, as DNA: TGCGCCAGCAGCCAAGAAGGTCGAGGTCACACTGAAGCTTTCTTT. It translates to CASSQEGRGHTEAFF.

The rearrangement links TRBV9 to TRBJ2-2; 7 bases align to TRBD1. Trimming removed 5 bases from V and 5 bases from J; junction bases left unmatched: 12. The CDR3 extends over 16 amino acids. CDR1 and CDR2 (germline): SGDLS, YYNGEE. CDR3 in amino acids: CASRRGLLDVTGELFF. The CDR3 bases are TGTGCCAGCAGAAGGGGGCTCTTGGACGTTACCGGGGAGCTGTTTTTT.

In this sample, this clonotype turned up a few times. The chain joins TRBV4-3 to TRBJ2-3, with 9 bases lining up with TRBD1. This CDR3 is 17 amino acids long. Germline V gene sequence: CDR1 LGHNA, CDR2 YSLEER. V shed 0 bases, J shed 2 bases, and the junction held 6 bases outside the gene matches. The CDR3 DNA reads as TGCGCCAGCAGCCAAGATTCCGGGACAGGGTACACAGATACGCAGTATTTT. It encodes CASSQDSGTGYTDTQYF.

This clonotype was recorded at least ten times. The chain recombines TRBV10-3 with TRBJ2-3; TRBD2 matches at 11 bases. The V gene's germline CDR1 is ENHRY and CDR2 SYGVKD. Trimming removed 7 bases from V and 0 bases from J; junction bases left unmatched: 3. The length of the CDR3 is 15 residues. Here the CDR3 reads CAITTSGESTDTQYF. The CDR3, as DNA: TGTGCCATCACGACTAGCGGGGAGAGCACAGATACGCAGTATTTT.

The rearrangement links TRBV25-1 to TRBJ1-2; D unresolved. Germline V CDR1 and CDR2: MGHDK, SYGVNS. Deletions cut 8 bases from V and 4 bases from J, with 8 bases between. The CDR3 loop spans 11 amino acids. CDR3 sequence (DNA): TGTGCCAGCTCGGAACTCTATGGCTACACCTTC. This codes for CASSELYGYTF.

The chain uses TRBV7-9 and TRBJ2-1; the D gene is possibly TRBD1 (6 bases). Trimming removed 5 bases from V and 4 bases from J, with 12 bases in between. CDR1 and CDR2 from the germline V gene are SEHNR and FQNEAQ (reference sequence). CDR3 length: 14 residues. The CDR3 spells CASSVGTLYNEQFF. In DNA, the CDR3 is TGTGCCAGCAGCGTAGGGACACTATACAATGAGCAGTTCTTC.

CDR3 amino acids: CASFRGSGANVLTF. In nucleotides, the CDR3 is TGTGCCAGCTTCAGGGGCTCTGGGGCCAACGTCCTGACTTTC. The J gene is TRBJ2-6, the V gene TRBV21-1; whether TRBD1, the table's D call, matches the DNA was not checked. TRBV21-1 is labeled a pseudogene. The CDR3 is 14 residues long.

This chain links TRBV2 with TRBJ2-1; D unclear. Trimming left V 7 bases short and J 0 bases short, with 10 bases between. The CDR3 is 14 amino acids. Germline CDR1 SNHLY, CDR2 FYNNEI. The CDR3 reads CASKLLSSYNEQFF. The DNA for the CDR3 is TGTGCCAGCAAGCTATTGAGCTCCTACAATGAGCAGTTCTTC. Full variable domain (missing parts from reference TRBV2 and TRBJ2-1): EPEVTQTPSHQVTQMGQEVILRCVPISNHLYFYWYRQILGQKVEFLVSFYNNEISEKSEIFDDQFSVERPDGSNFTLKIRSTKLEDSAMYFCASKLLSSYNEQFFGPGTRLTVL.

The genes are TRBV7-6 and TRBJ2-2; 8 nucleotides agree with TRBD1. V was pared by 5 bases and J by 5 bases, with 7 bases of the junction left unmatched. This CDR3 contains 15 residues. Looked up from germline, CDR1 is SGHVS and CDR2 is FNYEAQ. In DNA form, the CDR3 reads TGTGCCAGCAGCCCCGGACAGGGTGCTACCGGGGAGCTGTTTTTT. Amino acids: CASSPGQGATGELFF.

In its sample, this clonotype was seen a few times. J is TRBJ2-1 and V is TRBV24-1, with TRBD1 matching over 10 bases. V shed 4 bases and J 8 bases; nucleotides not matched to a gene: 10. Germline CDR1 reads KGHDR; CDR2 reads SFDVKD. The CDR3 runs to 16 residues. The CDR3 coding sequence is TGTGCCACCAGTGACCCGGGGACAGGGGCGCGGCATGAGCAGTTCTTC. Protein sequence: CATSDPGTGARHEQFF.

V is TRBV5-6 and J is TRBJ2-3; D is perhaps TRBD2 (5 bases). The CDR3 runs to 13 residues. Per germline, CDR1 SGHDT and CDR2 YYEEEE. Trimming removed 1 base from V and 3 bases from J, with 6 bases in between. The CDR3 spells CASSLTRTDTQYF. For the CDR3, the DNA is TGTGCCAGCAGCTTGACTAGAACAGATACGCAGTATTTT.

This chain joins TRBV13 and TRBJ1-1; 10 bases are a match to TRBD1. Germline CDR1 PRHDT, CDR2 FYEKMQ (reference sequence). V trimming: 5 bases; J trimming: 13 bases; junction bases outside the gene matches: 13. This CDR3 region has 14 residues. The CDR3 region has the DNA TGTGCCAGCAGCCCGGACAGGGGGAGAGGTCGGGGTTTCTTT. Protein product: CASSPDRGRGRGFF.

The chain employs TRBV11-2 and TRBJ2-7; possible D gene TRBD1, 6 bases. Germline lookup yields CDR1 SGHAT and CDR2 FQNNGV. V lost 0 bases to trimming and J lost 6 bases, with 6 bases between them. This CDR3 has 12 amino acids. The CDR3, as DNA: TGTGCCAGCAGCTTAGACAGGGGCGAGCAGTACGTC. Translated, it gives CASSLDRGEQYV.